Only a few counts were recorded for the clone carrying this T cell receptor beta chain. Its antigen is currently unknown. The sample belongs to a study of OX40 agonist ivuxolimab in advanced cancers. Background on the study: Patients got intravenous ivuxolimab at 0.01 to 10 mg/kg every 2 weeks. Study-level findings and limits: The mean number of expanded clones was higher in CD8+ T cells than in CD4+.

V dropped 4 bases and J dropped 5; count of bases not matched to a gene: 11. CDR3 size: 16 residues. Profiling relied on immunoSEQ multiplex PCR, and the TCRdb table lists in-frame clones only, not all of them. The data contain under 70,000 clones, approximately 83% of them seen just once; the ten biggest clones take up approximately 12%. Patients were ineligible given autoimmune disease history or systemic immunosuppression. At baseline, cycle 4 day 1, and cycle 7 day 1, blood was sampled. The receptor was isolated from an adult with an advanced solid tumor such as melanoma, head and neck, liver or kidney cancer. Here the sequenced sample was CD4+ or CD8+ T cells sorted from blood, taken in a trial of the OX40 agonist ivuxolimab. The chain joins TRBV23-1 to TRBJ2-7; 10 nucleotides agree with TRBD1. TRBV23-1 is an ORF, with its function uncertain. DNA of the CDR3: TGCGCCAGCAGTCCGACACCGGGACAGGGGTACCACGAGCAGTACTTC. Translation gives CASSPTPGQGYHEQYF.